The present TCR beta chain was sequenced within a study of T cell changes during pregnancy in multiple sclerosis. Only in-frame clones appear in the TCRdb table, and some are missing; sequencing was by immunoSEQ multiplex PCR. The repertoire holds tens of thousands of clones, about 91% seen once, with roughly 10% in the top ten. V lost 6 bases to trimming and J lost 3 bases, with 8 bases between them. The CDR3 is 12 residues long. The germline V gene encodes CDR1 MNHEY and CDR2 SVGAGI. The sequence derives from a female donor with multiple sclerosis, enrolled in a pregnancy study. The sample was CD8+ T cells from peripheral blood mononuclear cells, taken in the first trimester of pregnancy. V and J are TRBV6-5 and TRBJ2-5, with a possible D match to TRBD2 (5 bases). The CDR3 loop is CASRDYEETQYF. Here the CDR3 DNA reads TGTGCCAGCAGAGACTATGAAGAGACCCAGTACTTC.